Below, 17 T cell receptor beta chains from the same sample are listed, as sequenced in a study of shared clonotypes between healthy human individuals. This table comes from immunoSEQ multiplex PCR, and its TCRdb copy is limited to in-frame clones, with some not included. The repertoire consists of around 2,100,000 clones, with about 95% occurring once and the leading ten covering around 1.2%. Naive CD8 isolation took CD45RO-negative cells positively selected for CCR7 and excluded terminally differentiated effector memory CD45RA+ cells. The sample was naive CD8+ T cells sorted from blood. These receptors were obtained from a young man in good health.

The V and J genes are TRBV5-1 and TRBJ1-2; TRBD1 agrees at 7 bases. V gave up 4 bases and J gave up 3 bases; unmatched junction bases: 12. Germline CDR1 reads SGHRS; CDR2 reads YFSETQ. The CDR3 contains 16 residues. Here the CDR3 reads CASSPEDRPAYYGYTF. As DNA, the CDR3 is TGCGCCAGCAGCCCGGAGGACAGGCCAGCCTACTATGGCTACACCTTC.

The V call is TRBV19, the J call TRBJ2-2; TRBD1 agrees at 8 bases. V lost 10 bases to trimming and J lost 0 bases; unmatched junction nucleotides: 4. CDR3 length equals 14 residues. The V gene's germline CDR1 is LNHDA and CDR2 SQIVND (reference sequence). In nucleotides, the CDR3 is TGTGCCACCAGGGACAGGTCGAACACCGGGGAGCTGTTTTTT. Protein sequence: CATRDRSNTGELFF.

This clone appeared a single time. The V gene is TRBV27, the J gene TRBJ1-5; D gene ambiguous. This CDR3 contains 13 residues. Trimming stripped 7 bases from V and 0 bases from J, with 7 bases between. The germline gives CDR1 MNHEY, CDR2 SMNVEV (reference sequence). The CDR3 nucleotides are TGTGCCAGCATTCCCCTTAGCAATCAGCCCCAGCATTTT. Translating it yields CASIPLSNQPQHF.

The rearrangement joins TRBV7-9 to TRBJ2-3; D unresolved. CDR3 length: 18 residues. V was trimmed by 1 base and J by 0 bases, leaving 17 bases between them. Per the germline V gene, CDR1 is SEHNR and CDR2 is FQNEAQ (reference sequence). The CDR3 region has the DNA TGTGCCAGCAGCTTAGGAAGGGCGAACACACCTAGCACAGATACGCAGTATTTT. Translating it yields CASSLGRANTPSTDTQYF.

This clone was recorded once. Different DNA sequences within this sample yield the same CDR3. This rearrangement joins TRBV10-3 to TRBJ2-7, with 8 bases lining up with TRBD1. Germline lookup yields CDR1 ENHRY and CDR2 SYGVKD. V shed 10 bases, J shed 1 base, and the junction held 3 bases outside the gene matches. This CDR3 has 12 residues. CDR3 nucleotide sequence: TGTGCCACATGGACAGGGTCCTACGAGCAGTACTTC. It yields the protein CATWTGSYEQYF.

The chain joins TRBV6-1 to TRBJ2-1; no clear D. The CDR3 contains 14 residues. V lost 3 bases and J 3 bases, leaving 9 bases between the germline ends. In germline, CDR1 is MNHNS, CDR2 SASEGT. CDR3 bases: TGTGCCAGCAGTGAGTTGACATTCTACAATGAGCAGTTCTTC. Translation gives CASSELTFYNEQFF.

The genes are TRBV4-2 and TRBJ1-1, with 9 positions matching TRBD1. Germline values: CDR1 LGHNA, CDR2 YNFKEQ. The CDR3 loop spans 14 amino acids. With V trimmed by 5 bases and J by 4 bases, 5 bases remained unmatched. The CDR3 DNA reads TGTGCCAGCAGCGGTACAGGGGGCATCACTGAAGCTTTCTTT. Its protein product is CASSGTGGITEAFF.

In its sample, this clone was seen once. The rearrangement joins TRBV7-6 to TRBJ2-1; D gene uncertain. The CDR3 covers 13 residues. Trimming cost V 2 bases and J 9 bases, with 11 bases left between them. Germline V CDR1 and CDR2: SGHVS, FNYEAQ. The CDR3 protein is CASSLKVTGEQFF. The CDR3 DNA reads TGTGCCAGCAGCTTAAAAGTGACTGGTGAGCAGTTCTTC.

This clone has a single count. The gene calls are TRBV5-1 and TRBJ2-1; D is undetermined. Germline CDR1 and CDR2: SGHRS and YFSETQ. V lost 0 bases, J lost 5 bases, and 12 bases lay in between. This CDR3 has 15 residues. DNA of the CDR3: TGCGCCAGCAGCTTGGAAAGGAACCCAAACAATGAGCAGTTCTTC. Its translation is CASSLERNPNNEQFF.

The chain couples TRBV27 to TRBJ1-5; the D gene is possibly TRBD1 (5 bases). The length of the CDR3 is 16 residues. The V end was cut by 5 bases, the J end by 6 bases, with 20 bases between. The germline CDR1 and CDR2 sequences are MNHEY and SMNVEV (reference sequence). CDR3 in amino acids: CASSPSAGERGQPQHF. CDR3 sequence (DNA): TGTGCCAGCAGTCCATCCGCGGGGGAGCGAGGTCAGCCCCAGCATTTT.

Of note for this clone: At one boundary the junction diverges from the germline segment, which might be a read error. This rearrangement joins TRBV7-7 to TRBJ2-7, with D maybe TRBD1 (6 bases). This CDR3 is 13 amino acids long. Germline V gene sequence: CDR1 SSHAT, CDR2 FNYEAQ (reference sequence). This CDR3 is CASSLNRELEQYF. The CDR3 nucleotides read TGTGCTAGCAGCTTAAACAGGGAACTCGAGCAGTACTTC.

The V gene is TRBV2, the J gene TRBJ2-7; D unresolved. Germline V gene data show CDR1 as SNHLY and CDR2 as FYNNEI. The V end was cut by 7 bases, the J end by 0 bases, with 10 bases between. The CDR3 spans 13 residues. The CDR3 sequence is CASTRRSSYEQYF. CDR3 DNA sequence: TGTGCCAGCACCAGAAGAAGCTCCTACGAGCAGTACTTC. Together with reference TRBV2 and TRBJ2-7, the CDR3 gives the full variable domain: EPEVTQTPSHQVTQMGQEVILRCVPISNHLYFYWYRQILGQKVEFLVSFYNNEISEKSEIFDDQFSVERPDGSNFTLKIRSTKLEDSAMYFCASTRRSSYEQYFGPGTRLTVT.

On this clone itself: The same CDR3 arises from other DNA sequences in this sample as well. The chain carries TRBV5-6 and TRBJ2-7; D gene uncertain. The CDR3 totals 12 residues. The V gene's germline CDR1 is SGHDT and CDR2 YYEEEE. V gave up 4 bases and J gave up 3 bases, with 8 bases separating them. CDR3: CASSDSSYEQYF. The CDR3 coding sequence is TGTGCCAGCAGCGATAGCAGCTACGAGCAGTACTTC.

In nucleotides, the CDR3 is TGTGCCAGCAGCCAAGGCCCCGGGACAGGGGTACCCTACGAGCAGTACTTC. Protein: CASSQGPGTGVPYEQYF. The chain recombines TRBV14 with TRBJ2-7, with 10 bases identical to TRBD1. The length of the CDR3 is 17 residues. Trimming at V came to 1 base and at J to 2 bases, leaving 8 bases not matched to a gene. The germline CDR1 and CDR2 sequences are SGHDN and FVKESK.

This clone was seen once. The chain combines TRBV27 with TRBJ1-5, with D perhaps matching TRBD1 (6 bases). The CDR3 spans 16 residues. Germline V gene lookup returns CDR1 MNHEY and CDR2 SMNVEV (reference sequence). V was clipped by 5 bases and J by 2 bases, with 16 bases between them. The CDR3 loop is CASSPLFSGGNQPQHF. The CDR3, as DNA: TGTGCCAGCAGTCCCCTATTCTCAGGGGGCAATCAGCCCCAGCATTTT.

The genes are TRBV5-6 and TRBJ1-2, with 8 bases fitting TRBD1. With V trimmed by 3 bases and J by 6 bases, 10 bases remained unmatched. The CDR3 extends over 15 amino acids. Germline loops: CDR1 SGHDT, CDR2 YYEEEE. CDR3 nucleotides: TGTGCCAGCAGCTCGGACAGGGAGGCCCTCCATGGCTACACCTTC. It specifies CASSSDREALHGYTF.

Here the CDR3 DNA reads TGTGCCAGTAGTATAGTGGGGACAGTGACCGTAATGAGTGAGGAAAAACTGTTTTTT. It encodes CASSIVGTVTVMSEEKLFF. V and J are TRBV19 and TRBJ1-4, with TRBD1 identical over 7 bases. CDR3 length equals 19 residues. Germline-derived CDR1 and CDR2 are LNHDA and SQIVND (reference sequence). J lost 8 bases, V lost 1 base, and 19 bases had no gene match.